The rows below give T cell receptor beta chains drawn from one sample of a study of Ad26.COV2.S vaccination and SARS-CoV-2 variants. Clones were sequenced by immunoSEQ multiplex PCR, and TCRdb holds only the in-frame ones, with some missing. Of some 390,000 clones listed, approximately 90% are singletons. The input for sequencing was peripheral blood, taken in a trial of Ad26.COV2.S vaccine versus placebo. These receptors originate from a person between 18 and 59 years old who received the Ad26.COV2.S COVID-19 vaccine or a placebo. The CDR3 runs from the conserved cysteine through the conserved F or W. The D gene is left open where the match is weak. Rows may omit the clone size; those that give it use once, few, many or a size class.

TRBJ2-7,.,.,TRBV4-1,CASSQEPSYEQYF,TGCGCCAGCAGCCAAGAGCCCTCCTACGAGCAGTACTTC
TRBJ1-6,few,.,TRBV6-5,CASSYRGGGSPLHF,TGTGCCAGCAGTTATCGAGGGGGTGGGTCACCCCTCCACTTT
TRBJ1-6,.,.,TRBV7-2,CASSLVGTDNSPLHF,TGTGCCAGCAGCTTAGTCGGCACGGATAATTCACCCCTCCACTTT
TRBJ1-2,.,.,TRBV5-6,CASSADMLGGLYGYTF,TGTGCCAGCAGCGCTGACATGTTGGGGGGCCTCTATGGCTACACCTTC
TRBJ2-3,.,.,TRBV9,CASSAGVGDTQYF,TGTGCCAGCAGCGCGGGAGTGGGAGATACGCAGTATTTT
TRBJ1-1,.,TRBD1,TRBV6-1,CASSEDTGTGDTEAFF,TGTGCCAGCAGTGAGGACACCGGGACAGGAGACACTGAAGCTTTCTTT
TRBJ2-7,once,TRBD2,TRBV11-1,CASSPRTRPYEQYF,TGTGCCAGCAGCCCCAGGACTAGACCCTACGAGCAGTACTTC
TRBJ1-4,.,.,TRBV9,CASSFLGRTNEKLFF,TGTGCCAGCAGCTTCCTTGGGAGAACTAATGAAAAACTGTTTTTT
TRBJ2-7,.,.,TRBV11-3,CASSKFRSGGYEQYF,TGTGCCAGCAGCAAATTTCGGTCCGGGGGCTACGAGCAGTACTTC
TRBJ2-3,.,.,TRBV12-1,CASSPAGTYTQYF,TGTGCCAGCAGCCCTGCCGGGACCTATACGCAGTATTTT
TRBJ2-3,.,.,TRBV5-6,CASSHRTPGFDTQYF,TGTGCCAGCAGCCATAGAACCCCGGGGTTTGATACGCAGTATTTT
TRBJ2-1,.,TRBD1,TRBV5-1,CASSLAHLRQGYEQFF,TGCGCCAGCAGCTTGGCCCATTTGAGACAGGGCTATGAGCAGTTCTTC
TRBJ2-7,many,.,TRBV6-2/TRBV6-3,CASSLTDTPYEQYF,TGTGCCAGCAGTTTGACGGATACCCCCTACGAGCAGTACTTC
TRBJ2-7,.,TRBD2,TRBV9,CASSAAGSSYEQYF,TGTGCCAGCAGCGCAGCGGGAAGCTCCTACGAGCAGTACTTC
TRBJ2-7,.,TRBD2,TRBV7-9,CASSSGTSGRYYEQYF,TGTGCCAGCAGCTCCGGGACTAGCGGGAGGTACTACGAGCAGTACTTC
TRBJ1-2,.,.,TRBV6-4,CASSDSSGVKGYTF,TGTGCCAGCAGTGACTCGTCGGGGGTAAAAGGCTACACCTTC
TRBJ2-3,.,.,TRBV9,CASSAPAKDTQYF,TGTGCCAGCAGCGCCCCTGCAAAAGATACGCAGTATTTT
TRBJ2-3,.,.,TRBV15,CATRITGEVVNTQYF,TGTGCCACCAGAATAACGGGGGAAGTCGTGAATACGCAGTATTTT
TRBJ2-1,.,TRBD2,TRBV7-2,CASSPNRVAGNNEQFF,TGTGCCAGCAGCCCCAATCGGGTAGCGGGAAACAATGAGCAGTTCTTC
TRBJ1-5,.,.,TRBV15,CATSRDAGNQPQHF,TGTGCCACCAGCAGAGATGCAGGAAATCAGCCCCAGCATTTT
TRBJ2-1,.,.,TRBV10-1,CASSEGVGEVNEQFF,TGCGCCAGCAGTGAAGGAGTAGGAGAAGTTAATGAGCAGTTCTTC
TRBJ2-3,.,.,TRBV30,CAWSVGGSTDTQYF,TGTGCCTGGAGTGTAGGGGGAAGCACAGATACGCAGTATTTT
TRBJ2-7,.,.,TRBV4-3,CASSPGATGAYEQYF,TGCGCCAGCAGCCCTGGGGCTACTGGGGCCTACGAGCAGTACTTC
TRBJ2-6,.,.,TRBV19,CASSPGQPGVLTF,TGTGCCAGTAGCCCGGGCCAACCGGGCGTCCTGACTTTC
TRBJ2-5,.,.,TRBV6-1,CASSEVQGRETQYF,TGTGCCAGCAGTGAAGTCCAGGGCAGAGAGACCCAGTACTTC
TRBJ1-5,.,.,TRBV30,CAWSPKRDQPQHF,TGTGCCTGGAGTCCCAAGCGGGATCAGCCCCAGCATTTT
TRBJ2-1,.,.,TRBV7-9,CASSLGGIEFF,TGTGCCAGCAGCTTAGGCGGGATAGAGTTCTTC
TRBJ2-3,.,TRBD2,TRBV5-4,CASSSGLAHTDTQYF,TGTGCCAGCAGCTCTGGACTAGCCCACACAGATACGCAGTATTTT
TRBJ1-2,once,TRBD1,TRBV2,CASSPQTGANYGYTF,TGTGCCAGCAGCCCTCAGACAGGGGCGAACTATGGCTACACCTTC
TRBJ1-2,.,.,TRBV11-3,CASSLGKNYGYTF,TGTGCCAGCAGCTTAGGAAAAAACTATGGCTACACCTTC
TRBJ2-1,.,.,TRBV5-4,CASSSTQINEQFF,TGTGCCAGCAGCTCGACTCAGATCAATGAGCAGTTCTTC
TRBJ2-3,.,TRBD2,TRBV10-3,CAPPRREVRSTDTQYF,TGTGCCCCTCCGCGGCGGGAGGTACGGAGCACAGATACGCAGTATTTT
TRBJ2-7,few,.,TRBV10-3,CAISDSSYEQYF,TGTGCCATCAGTGACAGCTCCTACGAGCAGTACTTC
TRBJ1-6,.,.,TRBV6-1,CASSDREDNSPLHF,TGTGCCAGCAGTGACCGCGAGGATAATTCACCCCTCCACTTT
TRBJ2-7,.,.,TRBV18,CASSPSTGVGEQYF,TGTGCCAGCTCACCAAGTACGGGGGTGGGCGAGCAGTACTTC
TRBJ2-7,.,.,TRBV28,CASSSTGTVHEQYF,TGTGCCAGCAGTTCTACAGGGACGGTCCACGAGCAGTACTTC
TRBJ2-1,.,TRBD1,TRBV19,CASSSTGTGTYNEQFF,TGTGCCAGTAGTTCCACCGGGACAGGGACTTACAATGAGCAGTTCTTC
TRBJ2-7,.,TRBD1,TRBV4-1,CASSRLGQGVGYEQYF,TGCGCCAGCAGCCGCCTGGGACAGGGCGTCGGGTACGAGCAGTACTTC
TRBJ1-1,.,.,TRBV7-2,CASSLSLGFSAFF,TGTGCCAGCAGCTTATCCCTCGGCTTTTCGGCTTTCTTT
TRBJ2-7,.,.,TRBV4-2,CASSPTGATSYEQYF,TGTGCCAGCAGCCCCACAGGCGCAACCTCCTACGAGCAGTACTTC
TRBJ2-1,.,.,TRBV6-1,CASSEWEISYNEQFF,TGTGCCAGCAGTGAATGGGAGATCTCCTACAATGAGCAGTTCTTC
TRBJ1-2,.,.,TRBV2,CASTEGGYGYTF,TGTGCCAGCACCGAAGGGGGCTATGGCTACACCTTC
TRBJ1-4,once,.,TRBV7-9,CASSLAAGVLEKLFF,TGTGCCAGCAGCTTAGCGGCAGGGGTTTTAGAAAAACTGTTTTTT
TRBJ2-5,.,.,TRBV5-1,CASSLAGPETQYF,TGCGCCAGCAGCTTGGCAGGGCCAGAGACCCAGTACTTC